This T cell receptor beta chain was retrieved from a study of glioma-infiltrating T cells after dendritic cell vaccination. The overall study: Patients received three intradermal dendritic cell vaccine injections at biweekly intervals. Study-level findings and limits: TCR clonality showed no direct relationship with survival.

Note on this clone: Its target is not known.

The immunoSEQ assay amplified TCRB CDR3 from up to about 2 ug DNA. The primer mix had 60 V beta and 13 J beta primers. Profiling relied on immunoSEQ multiplex PCR, and the TCRdb table lists in-frame clones only, not all of them. Of 70,000 to 95,000 clones in the sample, about nine tenths are singletons; the top ten hold 2% to 2.5%. The sample's time point: after dendritic cell vaccination, including at tumor progression/relapse. The length of the CDR3 is 14 residues. From germline, CDR1 is MNHNS and CDR2 SASEGT. Between the trimmed V and J ends, which lost 6 bases and 5 bases, there was a span of 16 bases.

The TCR sequence derives from a human donor with glioblastoma. The sample was blood, taken after dendritic cell vaccination. The chain links TRBV6-1 to TRBJ1-1; tentatively, D is TRBD1 (5 bases). CDR3 region: CASRPRVWGTEAFF. The DNA for the CDR3 is TGTGCCAGCAGACCCAGGGTGTGGGGTACTGAAGCTTTCTTT.